This TCR beta chain was sequenced during a study of tumor-infiltrating lymphocytes in localized non-small cell lung cancer. From germline, CDR1 is LNHDA and CDR2 SQIVND (reference sequence). This CDR3 is 16 amino acids long. The ends were cut back, 3 bases at V and 1 base at J, with 15 bases in the middle. General study results and limits: Different pieces of the same tissue were used for each assay.

Using immunoSEQ multiplex PCR, the repertoire was profiled, and TCRdb retains in-frame clones only, with some absent. The sample has about 16,000 clones; 75% are singletons. As to this clone: Its antigen remains unidentified.

This TCR came from a human donor with non-small cell lung cancer. The sequencing input was lung tumor tissue. The chain employs TRBV19 and TRBJ1-1; no firm D call. The CDR3: CASSIPMMDGNTEAFF. The CDR3 nucleotides read TGTGCCAGTAGTATCCCAATGATGGACGGGAACACTGAAGCTTTCTTT.